The 19 T cell receptor beta chains below were found in one sample sequenced in a study of T cells after yellow fever vaccination. TCRdb re-analysed the 5' RACE reads in MiXCR, keeping a single row per CDR3 protein. The repertoire has hundreds of thousands of distinct CDR3 sequences, roughly 8.7% of them found once; the top ten carry 15% to 20%. Sequencing was performed on PBMCs, taken on the day of the first yellow fever vaccination. The receptor source for this set is a man between 18 and 29 years old who received the YFV17D yellow fever vaccine.

This clonotype was found many times. The chain joins TRBV7-2 to TRBJ2-5, with 7 bases matching TRBD2. The CDR3 is 13 amino acids. V shed 1 base, J shed 5 bases, and the junction held 1 base outside the gene matches. Germline assignment: CDR1 SGHTA and CDR2 FQGNSA. As DNA, the CDR3 is TGTGCCAGCAGCTTAGAACTAGCGGAGACCCAGTACTTC. As protein: CASSLELAETQYF.

This clonotype was recorded many times. CDR3 nucleotide sequence: TGTGCCAGCAGGACGACAGGGGAGGAGACCCAGTACTTC. Its translation: CASRTTGEETQYF. The chain carries TRBV12-3 or TRBV12-4 and TRBJ2-5; 8 nucleotides align to TRBD1. The J segment lost 5 bases and the V segment lost 6 bases, leaving 5 bases of the junction unmatched. The CDR3 is made up of 13 amino acids.

This clonotype was seen a handful of times. The rearrangement uses TRBV5-1 and TRBJ2-3, with TRBD2 matching over 8 bases. Unmatched junction bases numbered 15, after V lost 4 bases and J lost 5 bases. Germline lookup yields CDR1 SGHRS and CDR2 YFSETQ. The CDR3 has 17 amino acids. CDR3 sequence (DNA): TGCGCCAGCAGCCTGCCTAGCGGGCTAAACCGCGGAGATACGCAGTATTTT. Its protein product is CASSLPSGLNRGDTQYF.

The CDR3 region is CASSLAPRGQETQYF. In DNA form, the CDR3 reads TGCGCCAGCAGCTTGGCCCCCAGGGGGCAAGAGACCCAGTACTTC. This chain connects TRBV5-1 to TRBJ2-5, with TRBD1 matching 7 bases. The V segment lost 0 bases and the J segment 2 bases; nucleotides outside the gene matches: 4. This CDR3 contains 15 residues. Germline V CDR1 and CDR2: SGHRS, YFSETQ.

The chain is built from TRBV7-2 and TRBJ2-5, with 12 bases matching TRBD2. This CDR3 is built from 15 residues. Germline CDR1 is SGHTA and CDR2 is FQGNSA. V shed 1 base and J 9 bases; nucleotides not matched to a gene: 6. CDR3 residues: CASSLEGLAGRAQYF. In nucleotides, the CDR3 is TGTGCCAGCAGCTTAGAAGGACTAGCGGGGAGGGCCCAGTACTTC.

In this sample, this clonotype turned up a few times. This chain joins TRBV4-3 and TRBJ2-3, with unresolved D. V was shortened by 3 bases and J by 0 bases, with 10 bases between the two germline ends. Germline-derived CDR1 and CDR2 are LGHNA and YSLEER. The CDR3 extends over 15 amino acids. CDR3 amino acids: CASSQTPRSTDTQYF. In nucleotides, the CDR3 is TGCGCCAGCAGCCAGACACCCCGAAGCACAGATACGCAGTATTTT.

The chain recombines TRBV7-8 with TRBJ2-3; D is undetermined. Trimming took off 0 bases at V and 1 base at J, with 8 bases between the two ends. Per the germline V gene, CDR1 is SGHVS and CDR2 is FQNEAQ. This CDR3 comprises 15 residues. CDR3 coding DNA: TGTGCCAGCAGCTTAGCGCCAGGCCGCACAGATACGCAGTATTTT. This sequence encodes CASSLAPGRTDTQYF. The whole variable domain, remainder taken from reference TRBV7-8 and TRBJ2-3, is GAGVSQSPRYKVAKRGQDVALRCDPISGHVSLFWYQQALGQGPEFLTYFQNEAQLDKSGLPSDRFFAERPEGSVSTLKIQRTQQEDSAVYLCASSLAPGRTDTQYFGPGTRLTVL.

The chain carries TRBV10-3 and TRBJ2-5; D uncertain. Trimming cost V 6 bases and J 1 base, with 9 bases left between them. The germline gives CDR1 ENHRY, CDR2 SYGVKD. The CDR3 covers 13 residues. The CDR3 protein is CAISEQVQETQYF. The CDR3 coding sequence is TGTGCCATCAGCGAGCAGGTCCAAGAGACCCAGTACTTC.

This chain uses TRBV6-5 with TRBJ2-3; TRBD2 agrees at 11 bases. Per germline, CDR1 MNHEY and CDR2 SVGAGI. There are 17 residues in the CDR3. Unmatched junction bases numbered 14, after V lost 6 bases and J lost 6 bases. CDR3 in DNA: TGTGCCAGCAGGTACCGCTGGCTAGCGGGGGGACCGGATACGCAGTATTTT. It codes for CASRYRWLAGGPDTQYF.

This clonotype was counted between two and nine times. The chain employs TRBV2 and TRBJ2-2, with 10 bases fitting TRBD2. In germline, CDR1 is SNHLY, CDR2 FYNNEI. The CDR3 loop spans 15 amino acids. V trimming: 6 bases; J trimming: 1 base; junction bases outside the gene matches: 2. CDR3 in DNA: TGTGCCAGCAGGCGACTAGCGGGGAACACCGGGGAGCTGTTTTTT. Its translation: CASRRLAGNTGELFF.

This clonotype has just a few counts. The chain uses TRBV5-4 and TRBJ2-5; TRBD1 aligns across 7 bases. This CDR3 region has 15 residues. Germline V gene lookup returns CDR1 SGHNT and CDR2 YYREEE (reference sequence). The V and J ends lost 2 bases and 4 bases, in that order; junction bases with no gene match: 8. CDR3 loop: CASSFRQGIGETQYF. The CDR3 DNA reads as TGTGCCAGCAGCTTCAGACAGGGAATCGGAGAGACCCAGTACTTC.

This clonotype was seen only a few times. The rearrangement uses TRBV27 and TRBJ2-1; D tentatively fits TRBD1 or TRBD2 (5 bases each). Germline assignment: CDR1 MNHEY and CDR2 SMNVEV (reference sequence). The CDR3 covers 15 residues. Trimming removed 3 bases from V and 1 base from J, with 10 bases in between. CDR3 nucleotide sequence: TGTGCCAGCAGTTTGAGGGACCATTCCTACAATGAGCAGTTCTTC. Its protein is CASSLRDHSYNEQFF.

The rearrangement links TRBV18 to TRBJ1-1; D may be TRBD1 (6 bases). The CDR3 has 15 residues. Per germline, CDR1 KGHSH and CDR2 LQKENI. V was pared by 0 bases and J by 5 bases, with 13 bases between. CDR3 residues: CASSPPSTGLTEAFF. The CDR3, as DNA: TGTGCCAGCTCACCACCGAGTACAGGGCTGACTGAAGCTTTCTTT.

This clonotype was seen ten or more times. This sequence joins TRBV19 and TRBJ2-1; TRBD1 might be the D (5 bases). With 3 bases removed from V and 5 bases from J, the gap between germline ends came to 8 bases. CDR1 is LNHDA, CDR2 SQIVND, per germline (reference sequence). The CDR3 sequence is 13 residues long. CDR3 loop: CASSIRVNNEQFF. CDR3 bases: TGTGCCAGTAGTATCAGGGTTAACAATGAGCAGTTCTTC.

This clonotype was picked up a small number of times. CDR3 bases: TGCGCCAGCAGCTTGTCTGCGGGGCGCACAGATACGCAGTATTTT. This translates into CASSLSAGRTDTQYF. This chain joins TRBV5-1 and TRBJ2-3, with a tentative D call TRBD2 (6 bases). The CDR3 has 15 amino acids. V dropped 1 base and J dropped 1 base, with 10 bases sitting between them. The germline CDR1 and CDR2 sequences are SGHRS and YFSETQ.

This clonotype was detected only a few times. This chain connects TRBV5-1 to TRBJ1-2; D not resolved. Trimming took off 0 bases at V and 2 bases at J, with 8 bases between the two ends. This CDR3 has 14 residues. Germline values: CDR1 SGHRS, CDR2 YFSETQ. Here the CDR3 reads CASSLDRENYGYTF. For the CDR3, the DNA is TGCGCCAGCAGCTTGGACAGAGAAAACTATGGCTACACCTTC.

The chain uses TRBV11-2 and TRBJ1-2, with D perhaps TRBD1 (6 bases). The germline gives CDR1 SGHAT, CDR2 FQNNGV. CDR3 length: 18 residues. The V gene lost 7 bases and the J gene lost 0 bases, with 24 bases spanning the gap. The CDR3 sequence is CASTPVGGLETSNYGYTF. In DNA, the CDR3 is TGTGCCAGCACCCCCGTGGGGGGCCTAGAAACCTCTAACTATGGCTACACCTTC.

The V and J genes are TRBV7-2 and TRBJ1-2; D perhaps matches TRBD1 (5 bases). CDR1 and CDR2 (germline): SGHTA, FQGNSA. V was pared by 0 bases and J by 8 bases, with 13 bases between. The CDR3 runs 14 residues. CDR3 in DNA: TGTGCCAGCAGCTTAGCTCCGGGGCCGGGAGGCTACACCTTC. Its protein product is CASSLAPGPGGYTF. Complete variable domain (other parts from reference TRBV7-2 and TRBJ1-2): GAGVSQSPSNKVTEKGKDVELRCDPISGHTALYWYRQSLGQGLEFLIYFQGNSAPDKSGLPSDRFSAERTGGSVSTLTIQRTQQEDSAVYLCASSLAPGPGGYTFGSGTRLTVV.

In this sample, this clonotype turned up a few times. This chain links TRBV5-1 with TRBJ1-5; possible D gene TRBD1, 5 bases. Germline loops: CDR1 SGHRS, CDR2 YFSETQ. V was clipped by 0 bases and J by 4 bases, with 14 bases between them. CDR3 length: 16 amino acids. The chain's CDR3 is CASSLEAGYNNQPQHF. The CDR3 nucleotides are TGCGCCAGCAGCTTGGAGGCAGGGTATAATAATCAGCCCCAGCATTTT.